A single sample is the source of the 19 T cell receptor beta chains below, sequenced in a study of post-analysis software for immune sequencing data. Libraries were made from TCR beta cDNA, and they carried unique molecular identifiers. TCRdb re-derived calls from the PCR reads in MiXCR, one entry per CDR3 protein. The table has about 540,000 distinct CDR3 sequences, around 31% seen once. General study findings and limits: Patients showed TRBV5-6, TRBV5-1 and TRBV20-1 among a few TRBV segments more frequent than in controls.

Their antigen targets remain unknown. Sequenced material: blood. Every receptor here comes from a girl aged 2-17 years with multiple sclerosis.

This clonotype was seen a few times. CDR3 region: CSASLTVNTEAFF. In nucleotides, the CDR3 is TGCAGTGCCAGCTTGACGGTAAACACTGAAGCTTTCTTT. The V and J genes are TRBV20-1 and TRBJ1-1; D remains ambiguous. V was pared by 6 bases and J by 2 bases, with 13 bases between. The CDR3 spans 13 residues. Germline V gene sequence: CDR1 DFQATT, CDR2 SNEGSKA (reference sequence).

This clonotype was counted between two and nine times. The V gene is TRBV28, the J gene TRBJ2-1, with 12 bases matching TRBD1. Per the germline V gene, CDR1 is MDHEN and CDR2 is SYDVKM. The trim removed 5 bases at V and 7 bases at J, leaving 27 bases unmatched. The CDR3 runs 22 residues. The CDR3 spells CASSTGTGGPFRAGAPQNEQFF. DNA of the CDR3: TGTGCCAGCAGTACCGGGACAGGGGGCCCGTTTAGAGCGGGGGCCCCACAGAATGAGCAGTTCTTC.

CDR3 sequence reads: CASKDGAGVNEKLFF. Written as DNA, the CDR3 is TGTGCCAGCAAGGATGGGGCAGGAGTAAATGAAAAACTGTTTTTT. The chain carries TRBV6-5 and TRBJ1-4; a weak D match, TRBD1 (5 bases). Germline CDR1 reads MNHEY; CDR2 reads SVGAGI. The CDR3 sequence is 15 residues long. Deletions cut 7 bases from V and 5 bases from J, with 17 bases between.

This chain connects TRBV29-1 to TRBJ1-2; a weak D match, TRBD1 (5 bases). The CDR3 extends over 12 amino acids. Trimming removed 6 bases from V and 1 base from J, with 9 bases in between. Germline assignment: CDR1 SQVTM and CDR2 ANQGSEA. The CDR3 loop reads CSVGDFNYGYTF. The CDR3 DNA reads TGCAGCGTGGGGGATTTTAACTATGGCTACACCTTC. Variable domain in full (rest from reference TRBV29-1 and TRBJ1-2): SAVISQKPSRDICQRGTSLTIQCQVDSQVTMMFWYRQQPGQSLTLIATANQGSEATYESGFVIDKFPISRPNLTFSTLTVSNMSPEDSSIYLCSVGDFNYGYTFGSGTRLTVV.

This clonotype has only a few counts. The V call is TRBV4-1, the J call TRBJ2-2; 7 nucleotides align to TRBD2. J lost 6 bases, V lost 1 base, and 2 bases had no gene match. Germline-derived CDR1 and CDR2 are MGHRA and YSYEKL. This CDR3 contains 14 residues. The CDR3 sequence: CASSQVRGAGELFF. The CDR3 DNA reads TGCGCCAGCAGCCAAGTTCGGGGGGCCGGGGAGCTGTTTTTT.

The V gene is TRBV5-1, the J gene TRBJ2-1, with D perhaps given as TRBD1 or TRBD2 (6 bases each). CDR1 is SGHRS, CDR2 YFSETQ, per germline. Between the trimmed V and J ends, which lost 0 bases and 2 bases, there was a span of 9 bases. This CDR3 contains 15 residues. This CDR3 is CASSLEGGPYNEQFF. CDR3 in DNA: TGCGCCAGCAGCTTGGAGGGGGGCCCCTACAATGAGCAGTTCTTC.

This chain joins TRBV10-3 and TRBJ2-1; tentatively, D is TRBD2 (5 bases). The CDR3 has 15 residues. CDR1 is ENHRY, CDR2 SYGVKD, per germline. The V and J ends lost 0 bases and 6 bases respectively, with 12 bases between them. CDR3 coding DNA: TGTGCCATCAGTGAGTCTCAGCTAGCCGGCAATGAGCAGTTCTTC. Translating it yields CAISESQLAGNEQFF.

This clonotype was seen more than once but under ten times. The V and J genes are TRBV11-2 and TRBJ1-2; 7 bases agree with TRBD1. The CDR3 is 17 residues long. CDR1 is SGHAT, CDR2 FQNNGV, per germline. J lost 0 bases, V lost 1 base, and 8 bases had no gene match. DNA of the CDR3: TGTGCCAGCAGCTTAGGGACAGGAACTTTATCTAACTATGGCTACACCTTC. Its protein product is CASSLGTGTLSNYGYTF.

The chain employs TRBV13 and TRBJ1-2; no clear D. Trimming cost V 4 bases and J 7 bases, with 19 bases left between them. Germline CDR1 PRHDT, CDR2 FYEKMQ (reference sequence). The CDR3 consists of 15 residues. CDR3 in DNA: TGTGCCAGCAGCTCTTTGGGGTTAGAGGATGGTGGCTACACCTTC. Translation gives CASSSLGLEDGGYTF.

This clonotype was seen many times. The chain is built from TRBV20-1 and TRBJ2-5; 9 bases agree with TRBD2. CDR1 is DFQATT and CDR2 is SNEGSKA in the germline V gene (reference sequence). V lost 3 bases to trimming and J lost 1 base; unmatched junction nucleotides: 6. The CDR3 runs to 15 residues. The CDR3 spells CSASIDSGSQETQYF. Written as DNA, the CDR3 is TGCAGTGCTAGTATTGATAGCGGGAGCCAAGAGACCCAGTACTTC.

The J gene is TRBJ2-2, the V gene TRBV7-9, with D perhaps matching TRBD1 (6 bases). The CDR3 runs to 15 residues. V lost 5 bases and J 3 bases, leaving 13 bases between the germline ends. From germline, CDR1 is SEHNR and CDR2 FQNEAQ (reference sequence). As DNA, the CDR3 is TGTGCCAGCAGCCCGGTTAAGGGGGACACCGGGGAGCTGTTTTTT. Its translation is CASSPVKGDTGELFF.

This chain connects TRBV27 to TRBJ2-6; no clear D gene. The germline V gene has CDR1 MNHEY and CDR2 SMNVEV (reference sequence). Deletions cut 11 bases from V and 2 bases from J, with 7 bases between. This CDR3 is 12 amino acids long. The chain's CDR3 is CAGTAGANVLTF. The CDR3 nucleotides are TGTGCCGGCACGGCTGGGGCCAACGTCCTGACTTTC.

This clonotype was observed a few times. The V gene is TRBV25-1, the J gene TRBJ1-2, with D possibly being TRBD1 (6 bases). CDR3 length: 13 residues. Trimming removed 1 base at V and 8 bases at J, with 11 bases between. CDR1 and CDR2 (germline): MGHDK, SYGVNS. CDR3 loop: CASSELGRGGYTF. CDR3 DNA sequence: TGTGCCAGCAGTGAATTGGGCAGGGGAGGCTACACCTTC.

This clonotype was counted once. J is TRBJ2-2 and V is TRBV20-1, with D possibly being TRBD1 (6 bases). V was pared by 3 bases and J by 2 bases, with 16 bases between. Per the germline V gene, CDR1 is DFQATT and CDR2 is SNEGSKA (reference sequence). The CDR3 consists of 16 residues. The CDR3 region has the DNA TGCAGTGCTAGGGCGTCGGGACAACTTAACACCGGGGAGCTGTTTTTT. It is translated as CSARASGQLNTGELFF.

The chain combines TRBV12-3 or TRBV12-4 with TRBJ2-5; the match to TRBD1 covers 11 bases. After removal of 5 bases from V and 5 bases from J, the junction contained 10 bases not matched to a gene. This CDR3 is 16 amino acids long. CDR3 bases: TGTGCCAGCAGTCTCTACCGGACAGGGGGCATGGAGACCCAGTACTTC. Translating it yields CASSLYRTGGMETQYF.

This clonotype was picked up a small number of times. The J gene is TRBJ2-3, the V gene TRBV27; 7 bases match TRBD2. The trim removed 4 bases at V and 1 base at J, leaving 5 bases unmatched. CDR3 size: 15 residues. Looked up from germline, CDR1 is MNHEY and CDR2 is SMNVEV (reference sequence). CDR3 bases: TGTGCCAGCAGTTACGGGACTATGGGCACAGATACGCAGTATTTT. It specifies CASSYGTMGTDTQYF.

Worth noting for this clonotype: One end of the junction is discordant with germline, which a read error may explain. The CDR3 region is CASSLELFEKRFF. Here the CDR3 DNA reads TGCGCCAGCAGCTTGGAGTTGTTTGAAAAACGGTTTTTT. The chain has TRBV5-1 and TRBJ1-4, with no clear D. CDR1 and CDR2 from the germline V gene are SGHRS and YFSETQ. The CDR3 totals 13 residues. The full variable domain, completed using reference TRBV5-1 and TRBJ1-4, is KAGVTQTPRYLIKTRGQQVTLSCSPISGHRSVSWYQQTPGQGLQFLFEYFSETQRNKGNFPGRFSGRQFSNSRSEMNVSTLELGDSALYLCASSLELFEKRFFGSGTQLSVL.

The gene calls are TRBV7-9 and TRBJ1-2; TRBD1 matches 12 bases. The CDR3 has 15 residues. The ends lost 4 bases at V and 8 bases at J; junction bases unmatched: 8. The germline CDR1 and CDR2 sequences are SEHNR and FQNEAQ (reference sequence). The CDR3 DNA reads TGTGCCAGCAGCTATGGGACAGGGGGCGCGGAAGGCTACACCTTC. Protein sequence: CASSYGTGGAEGYTF.

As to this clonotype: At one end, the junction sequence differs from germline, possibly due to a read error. CDR3: CTSSQGGSASYEQYF. The CDR3 nucleotides are TGTACCAGCAGCCAAGGAGGGAGCGCCTCCTACGAGCAGTACTTC. The chain carries TRBV4-2 and TRBJ2-7; weak D call: TRBD2 (6 bases). Germline values: CDR1 LGHNA, CDR2 YNFKEQ. There are 15 residues in the CDR3.